The rows below give T cell receptor beta chains drawn from one sample of a study of long-term antiretroviral therapy in people with HIV. The data were produced by immunoSEQ multiplex PCR, yet TCRdb's version contains in-frame clones alone and is incomplete. The sample lists under 25,000 clones; around 75% were seen once. The specimen was unsorted PBMCs, collected 0.5 years before starting antiretroviral therapy. These receptors were collected from a man aged 18 to 35 with HIV. CDR3s leave out the opening cysteine and the closing phenylalanine or tryptophan.

j_call,v_call,cdr3_aa
TRBJ1-2,TRBV9,ASSDPDGDYGYT
TRBJ2-1,TRBV6-1,ASSVWTDYNEQF
TRBJ2-1,TRBV18,ASSRGDTQF
TRBJ1-5,TRBV9,ASTPGPISNQPQH
TRBJ1-2,TRBV5-6,ASSLKPTGDVDGYT
TRBJ2-7,TRBV28,ASRSLRQSYEQY
TRBJ2-5,TRBV25-1,ASSDARGQY
TRBJ1-6,TRBV1,TSSQEMERTDPSSYNSPLH
TRBJ1-2,TRBV12-5,ASGSLGISYGYT
TRBJ1-2,TRBV27,ASIPSAYGGYGYT
TRBJ2-6,TRBV19,ASSTGYSGANVLT
TRBJ1-2,TRBV7-8,ASSSTNYGYT
TRBJ1-1,TRBV7-6,ASSLELNTEAF
TRBJ2-7,TRBV27,ASSLSDRGQSGQY
TRBJ1-1,TRBV5-5,ASSSFRQVMNTEAF
TRBJ2-7,TRBV5-1,ASSLDAPGTGREQY
TRBJ1-5,TRBV28,ASTKGASQH
TRBJ1-6,TRBV9,ASSFPSAGGFSPLH
TRBJ1-2,TRBV27,ASSLGRGSPPDT
TRBJ1-3,TRBV4-3,ASSQHTGRGRISGNTIY
TRBJ1-2,TRBV28,ASSSEGRWGYGYT
TRBJ1-1,TRBV18,ASSPTENTEAF
TRBJ2-7,TRBV5-8,ASSLAPGQAYEQY
TRBJ2-3,TRBV28,ASRTDGLPRADTQY
TRBJ2-7,TRBV27,ASSQQGAREQY
TRBJ1-2,TRBV7-2,ASFGSNYGYT
TRBJ1-1,TRBV5-4,ASSLGWTEAF
TRBJ1-1,TRBV25-1,ASTPGLSTAEAF
TRBJ1-2,TRBV7-9,ASSLDAGLNGYT
TRBJ2-5,TRBV7-2,ASSLASGSRAQY
TRBJ2-7,TRBV2,ASEGRVTYEQY
TRBJ1-6,TRBV5-1,ASSLEWAGPRNSPLH
TRBJ2-7,TRBV2,ANAGQGYEQY
TRBJ2-7,TRBV19,ASAGHAYEQY
TRBJ2-2,TRBV27,ASSPDRPNTGELF
TRBJ1-1,TRBV7-6,ASSLRGVNTEAF